This record looks at one TCR beta chain sequence and its context. The method was immunoSEQ multiplex PCR; TCRdb's version includes in-frame clones alone and lacks a portion of them. The sample has about 150,000 clones, approximately 94% seen once. The source of the sample is a study of OX40 agonist ivuxolimab in advanced cancers. The wider study: At doses from 0.01 to 10 mg/kg, patients were given intravenous ivuxolimab every 2 weeks. Dose-escalation patients' cancers were hepatocellular carcinoma, melanoma, renal cell or head and neck cancer.

People who had autoimmune disease history or systemic immunosuppression were excluded. CDR3 length equals 16 residues. CDR1 and CDR2 (germline): SGHRS, YFSETQ. The V gene end was trimmed by 1 base and the J gene end by 2 bases; junction bases not matched to a gene: 4. The TCR sequence derives from an adult with an advanced solid tumor such as melanoma, head and neck, liver or kidney cancer. The gene calls are TRBV5-1 and TRBJ2-3; 10 bases line up with TRBD1. Sample: CD4+ or CD8+ T cells sorted from blood, taken in a trial of the OX40 agonist ivuxolimab. CDR3 nucleotides: TGCGCCAGCAGCTTGCCGGGACAGGGGACCACAGATACGCAGTATTTT. Translated, it gives CASSLPGQGTTDTQYF.